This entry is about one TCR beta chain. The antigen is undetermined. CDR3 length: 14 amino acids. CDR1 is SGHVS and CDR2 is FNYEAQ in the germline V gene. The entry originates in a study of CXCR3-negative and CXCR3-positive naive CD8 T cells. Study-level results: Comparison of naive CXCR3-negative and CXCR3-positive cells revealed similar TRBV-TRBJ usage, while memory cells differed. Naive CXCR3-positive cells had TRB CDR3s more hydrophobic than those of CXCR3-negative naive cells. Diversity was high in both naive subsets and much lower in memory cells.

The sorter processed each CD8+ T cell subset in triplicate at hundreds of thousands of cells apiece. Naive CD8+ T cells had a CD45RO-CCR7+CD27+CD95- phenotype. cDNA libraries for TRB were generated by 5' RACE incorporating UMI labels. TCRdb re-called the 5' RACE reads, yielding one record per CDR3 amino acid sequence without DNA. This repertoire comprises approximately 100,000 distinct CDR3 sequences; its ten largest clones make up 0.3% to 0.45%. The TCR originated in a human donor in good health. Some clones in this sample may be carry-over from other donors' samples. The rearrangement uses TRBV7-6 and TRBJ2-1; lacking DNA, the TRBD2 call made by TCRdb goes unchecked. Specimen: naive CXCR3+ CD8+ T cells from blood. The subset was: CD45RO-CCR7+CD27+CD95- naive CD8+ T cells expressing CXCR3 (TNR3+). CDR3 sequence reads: CASSLTGGPNEQFF.